The 2 T cell receptor beta chains reported below all come from one sample, sequenced in a study of beta chain features in type 1 diabetes. Investigators reverse transcribed all isolated RNA, so they sequenced expressed TCRB transcripts. The data were produced by immunoSEQ multiplex PCR, yet TCRdb's version contains in-frame clones alone and is incomplete. The sample includes around 150,000 clones, 8.1% of them seen just once. The sequencing sample was made of central memory CD4+ T cells from blood. Source of these receptors: a man aged 18 to 35 in good health.

This clone was counted only a few times. The chain has TRBV9 and TRBJ2-3; D call uncertain. The CDR3 has 15 residues. Germline values: CDR1 SGDLS, CDR2 YYNGEE. V was clipped by 4 bases and J by 4 bases, with 16 bases between them. The DNA of the CDR3 is TGTGCCAGCAGCCCGCCCTCAATGACTCCAGATACGCAGTATTTT. This encodes CASSPPSMTPDTQYF.

This clone appeared a few times. The chain is built from TRBV2 and TRBJ1-1; the match to TRBD1 covers 8 bases. The germline CDR1 and CDR2 sequences are SNHLY and FYNNEI. V gave up 6 bases and J gave up 2 bases; unmatched junction bases: 5. The CDR3 contains 14 residues. CDR3 coding DNA: TGTGCCAGCAGATTCAGGGGGCTCAACACTGAAGCTTTCTTT. This codes for CASRFRGLNTEAFF. Combining the CDR3 with reference TRBV2 and TRBJ1-1 gives the whole variable domain EPEVTQTPSHQVTQMGQEVILRCVPISNHLYFYWYRQILGQKVEFLVSFYNNEISEKSEIFDDQFSVERPDGSNFTLKIRSTKLEDSAMYFCASRFRGLNTEAFFGQGTRLTVV.